A single sample gave rise to the 3 T cell receptor beta chains below, sequenced in a study of control samples from healthy donors and cancer patients. Produced via immunoSEQ multiplex PCR; TCRdb's table is partial and in-frame only. Here the sample spans just over 150,000 clones, approximately 94% being singletons. Sequencing was carried out using blood. These TCRs come from a woman in her forties in good health.

The gene calls are TRBV9 and TRBJ1-5; D possibly corresponds to TRBD1 (5 bases). Trimming removed 3 bases from V and 0 bases from J, with 7 bases in between. The germline V gene encodes CDR1 SGDLS and CDR2 YYNGEE. This CDR3 is 14 amino acids long. The CDR3: CASSATVSNQPQHF. The CDR3 DNA reads TGTGCCAGCAGCGCGACAGTTAGCAATCAGCCCCAGCATTTT.

The chain links TRBV6-5 to TRBJ1-2; tentatively, D is TRBD1 (5 bases). The CDR3 is 14 amino acids. Per germline, CDR1 MNHEY and CDR2 SVGAGI. Trimming removed 0 bases at V and 3 bases at J, with 8 bases between. CDR3 residues: CASSYSTQDYGYTF. CDR3 in DNA: TGTGCCAGCAGTTACTCGACACAGGACTATGGCTACACCTTC.

Here the CDR3 DNA reads TGTGCTAGTGGTTTGAGTGAGAACACTGAAGCTTTCTTT. This codes for CASGLSENTEAFF. This sequence joins TRBV12-5 and TRBJ1-1, with no clear D. Trimming removed 2 bases from V and 1 base from J, with 5 bases in between. Germline V gives CDR1 LGHNT, CDR2 FRNRAP. There are 13 residues in the CDR3.